This T cell receptor (beta chain) was identified during a study of shared clonotypes between healthy human individuals. Only in-frame clones appear in the TCRdb table, and some are missing; sequencing was by immunoSEQ multiplex PCR. The data contain about 1,900,000 clones, approximately 94% of them singletons. Germline CDR1 KGHSH, CDR2 LQKENI. CDR3 length: 14 residues. With 3 bases removed from V and 0 bases from J, the gap between germline ends came to 6 bases. Naive CD8 cells, CD45RO-negative and positively selected for CCR7, excluded terminally differentiated effector memory CD45RA+ cells. Study conclusions and caveats: Shared across four donors were 4% to 5% of the naive CD4 clonotypes.

Comments on this clone: Its matching antigen is unknown. The same CDR3 is also encoded by other DNA sequences in this sample.

The specimen was naive CD8+ T cells sorted from blood. The chain combines TRBV18 with TRBJ2-1; D gene uncertain. The clonotype comes from a man aged 18-30 years in good health. CDR3 loop: CASSPTSSYNEQFF. For the CDR3, the DNA is TGTGCCAGCTCACCGACCAGCTCCTACAATGAGCAGTTCTTC. Based on the CDR3 plus reference TRBV18 and TRBJ2-1, the full variable domain is NAGVMQNPRHLVRRRGQEARLRCSPMKGHSHVYWYRQLPEEGLKFMVYLQKENIIDESGMPKERFSAEFPKEGPSILRIQQVVRGDSAAYFCASSPTSSYNEQFFGPGTRLTVL.